These 27 T cell receptor beta chains were sequenced from one sample in a study of T cell responses to AZD1222 COVID-19 vaccine. The data were produced by immunoSEQ multiplex PCR, yet TCRdb's version contains in-frame clones alone and is incomplete. The sample records tens of thousands of clones, over 60% being singletons. The sequenced sample was peripheral blood, obtained on day 0 of AZD1222 vaccination. These receptors were collected from an adult in good health.

This sequence joins TRBV5-4 and TRBJ2-5; 7 bases match TRBD2. Germline V gives CDR1 SGHNT, CDR2 YYREEE (reference sequence). V shed 0 bases, J shed 5 bases, and the junction held 10 bases outside the gene matches. The CDR3 has 16 amino acids. The CDR3 protein is CASSLEGGAAGETQYF. As DNA, the CDR3 is TGTGCCAGCAGCTTGGAGGGAGGGGCGGCGGGGGAGACCCAGTACTTC.

In the case of this clone: Other DNA sequences within the sample encode an identical CDR3. The rearrangement joins TRBV9 to TRBJ2-1, with D unresolved. Looked up from germline, CDR1 is SGDLS and CDR2 is YYNGEE. The CDR3 length is 15 residues. V lost 0 bases, J lost 0 bases, and 7 bases lay in between. CDR3 region: CASSVAPNSYNEQFF. In DNA form, the CDR3 reads TGTGCCAGCAGCGTAGCACCGAACTCCTACAATGAGCAGTTCTTC.

The genes are TRBV5-6 and TRBJ1-1; D possibly corresponds to TRBD1 (6 bases). CDR1 is SGHDT, CDR2 YYEEEE, per germline. The CDR3 is 13 residues long. V dropped 4 bases and J dropped 1 base, with 8 bases sitting between them. For the CDR3, the DNA is TGTGCCAGCAGCAGGACAGAGAACACTGAAGCTTTCTTT. Translating gives CASSRTENTEAFF.

The chain employs TRBV5-6 and TRBJ2-7, with D unclear. The CDR3 loop spans 15 amino acids. CDR1 and CDR2 (germline): SGHDT, YYEEEE. The germline V and J ends were trimmed by 0 bases and 0 bases, with 10 bases remaining between them. The CDR3: CASSLAPPDSYEQYF. Written as DNA, the CDR3 is TGTGCCAGCAGCTTGGCCCCGCCGGACTCCTACGAGCAGTACTTC. The whole variable domain, remainder taken from reference TRBV5-6 and TRBJ2-7, is DAGVTQSPTHLIKTRGQQVTLRCSPKSGHDTVSWYQQALGQGPQFIFQYYEEEERQRGNFPDRFSGHQFPNYSSELNVNALLLGDSALYLCASSLAPPDSYEQYFGPGTRLTVT.

This clone was observed a handful of times. The chain uses TRBV3-1 (or the pseudogene TRBV3-2) and TRBJ2-7; D not certain. CDR1 is LGHDT, CDR2 YNNKEL, per germline (reference sequence). The CDR3 contains 14 residues. V dropped 1 base and J dropped 1 base, with 8 bases sitting between them. Here the CDR3 reads CASSQAQTSYEQYF. The DNA for the CDR3 is TGTGCCAGCAGCCAAGCCCAGACATCCTACGAGCAGTACTTC.

The CDR3 here is CAISERLNTEAFF. The CDR3 coding sequence is TGTGCCATCAGTGAGAGACTGAACACTGAAGCTTTCTTT. The chain couples TRBV10-3 to TRBJ1-1; D not resolved. The CDR3 consists of 13 residues. The V gene's germline CDR1 is ENHRY and CDR2 SYGVKD. The V end was cut by 2 bases, the J end by 0 bases, with 4 bases between.

This chain uses TRBV19 with TRBJ1-1; D gene unclear. Germline CDR1 LNHDA, CDR2 SQIVND (reference sequence). Trimming took off 8 bases at V and 2 bases at J, with 12 bases between the two ends. This CDR3 contains 13 residues. The CDR3 DNA sequence: TGTGCCAGTGAAACCGGGCTAAACACTGAAGCTTTCTTT. Protein: CASETGLNTEAFF.

This clone was detected only a few times. V usage is TRBV9 and J usage is TRBJ2-7; 10 bases agree with TRBD1. Germline trimming cut 4 bases from V and 7 bases from J; bases unmatched to any gene: 11. From germline, CDR1 is SGDLS and CDR2 YYNGEE. The CDR3 has 15 residues. In DNA form, the CDR3 reads TGTGCCAGCAGCTCTTCGACAGGGGGCGTGCGGGAGCAGTACTTC. This encodes CASSSSTGGVREQYF.

The rearrangement links TRBV29-1 to TRBJ1-5; D gene uncertain. Trimming removed 5 bases at V and 4 bases at J, with 12 bases between. Germline CDR1 reads SQVTM; CDR2 reads ANQGSEA. The CDR3 is made up of 13 amino acids. The CDR3 region has the DNA TGCAGCGTTCAGGTTGGAGGAAATCAGCCCCAGCATTTT. This codes for CSVQVGGNQPQHF.

V and J are TRBV30 and TRBJ1-6; no clear D. Germline assignment: CDR1 GTSNPN and CDR2 SVGIG (reference sequence). Trimming took off 2 bases at V and 5 bases at J, with 4 bases between the two ends. The CDR3 runs 12 residues. The CDR3 sequence: CAWSFNNSPLHF. For the CDR3, the DNA is TGTGCCTGGAGTTTTAATAATTCACCCCTCCACTTT.

This rearrangement joins TRBV30 to TRBJ2-7; D is possibly TRBD2 (5 bases). V gave up 0 bases and J gave up 6 bases, with 12 bases separating them. CDR1 GTSNPN and CDR2 SVGIG come from the germline V gene (reference sequence). This CDR3 contains 13 residues. In DNA, the CDR3 is TGTGCCTGGAGTGTAGAGGGTATTGGCGAGCAGTACTTC. Translated, it gives CAWSVEGIGEQYF.

This clone has more than one count but fewer than ten. This sequence joins TRBV7-9 and TRBJ2-7; 8 bases match TRBD1. The CDR3 spans 19 residues. Germline V lookup: CDR1 SEHNR, CDR2 FQNEAQ (reference sequence). V was pared by 0 bases and J by 2 bases, with 15 bases of the junction left unmatched. The CDR3 DNA reads as TGTGCCAGCAGCTTAGCGCTGGGGAAACAGGGGGTCATGCCCTACGAGCAGTACTTC. It yields the protein CASSLALGKQGVMPYEQYF.

The rearrangement joins TRBV15 to TRBJ2-5; D might be TRBD1 or TRBD2, each matching 6 bases. The CDR3 is 14 amino acids. Trimming took off 4 bases at V and 4 bases at J, with 13 bases between the two ends. Germline lookup yields CDR1 LNHNV and CDR2 YYDKDF (reference sequence). The CDR3 loop is CATSMGGQGETQYF. The DNA for the CDR3 is TGTGCCACCAGCATGGGGGGCCAGGGAGAGACCCAGTACTTC. The variable domain in full, with the rest retrieved from reference TRBV15 and TRBJ2-5, is DAMVIQNPRYQVTQFGKPVTLSCSQTLNHNVMYWYQQKSSQAPKLLFHYYDKDFNNEADTPDNFQSRRPNTSFCFLDIRSPGLGDTAMYLCATSMGGQGETQYFGPGTRLLVL.

This chain uses TRBV30 with TRBJ1-4; D gene ambiguous. The length of the CDR3 is 12 residues. The germline V and J ends were trimmed by 5 bases and 0 bases, with 4 bases remaining between them. The germline gives CDR1 GTSNPN, CDR2 SVGIG (reference sequence). In DNA, the CDR3 is TGTGCCTGGCAAGCAACTAATGAAAAACTGTTTTTT. Amino acids: CAWQATNEKLFF.

This sequence joins TRBV9 and TRBJ1-2; 9 bases line up with TRBD1. V shed 2 bases and J 5 bases; nucleotides not matched to a gene: 13. Germline V gives CDR1 SGDLS, CDR2 YYNGEE. CDR3 length: 17 amino acids. The CDR3 sequence is CASSVQGSGTGWYGYTF. CDR3 bases: TGTGCCAGCAGCGTCCAAGGATCAGGGACAGGGTGGTATGGCTACACCTTC.

This clone has only a few counts. The chain couples TRBV5-1 to TRBJ1-1; 7 positions agree with TRBD1. The CDR3 totals 14 residues. Per the germline V gene, CDR1 is SGHRS and CDR2 is YFSETQ. Germline trimming cut 4 bases from V and 4 bases from J; bases unmatched to any gene: 7. The CDR3, as DNA: TGCGCCAGCAGCCCCACAACAGGGGTCACTGAAGCTTTCTTT. Translated, it gives CASSPTTGVTEAFF.

This chain links TRBV5-4 with TRBJ1-6, with D unclear. This CDR3 has 15 residues. Germline CDR1 SGHNT, CDR2 YYREEE (reference sequence). Trimming removed 5 bases at V and 7 bases at J, with 16 bases between. The DNA for the CDR3 is TGTGCCAGCAGTACCGGGTCCAGAGGGAATTCACCCCTCCACTTT. Translation gives CASSTGSRGNSPLHF. Full variable domain (remainder filled in from reference TRBV5-4 and TRBJ1-6): ETGVTQSPTHLIKTRGQQVTLRCSSQSGHNTVSWYQQALGQGPQFIFQYYREEENGRGNFPPRFSGLQFPNYSSELNVNALELDDSALYLCASSTGSRGNSPLHFGNGTRLTVT.

The chain is built from TRBV29-1 and TRBJ2-5; TRBD1 might be the D (6 bases). V lost 4 bases, J lost 2 bases, and 23 bases lay in between. Germline CDR1 and CDR2: SQVTM and ANQGSEA. The CDR3 covers 17 residues. Here the CDR3 DNA reads TGCAGCGTTGCTATCGGACAGCTCCGCACCTTACAAGAGACCCAGTACTTC. Translation gives CSVAIGQLRTLQETQYF.

This clone occurred a few times. The rearrangement uses TRBV30 and TRBJ1-2; the match to TRBD1 covers 11 bases. Germline trimming cut 6 bases from V and 3 bases from J; bases unmatched to any gene: 12. The CDR3 sequence is 16 residues long. CDR1 and CDR2 (germline): GTSNPN, SVGIG (reference sequence). Written as DNA, the CDR3 is TGTGCCTGTCACCCCCCCAGGACAGGGGGCGACTATGGCTACACCTTC. This translates into CACHPPRTGGDYGYTF. Full variable domain (missing parts from reference TRBV30 and TRBJ1-2): SQTIHQWPATLVQPVGSPLSLECTVEGTSNPNLYWYRQAAGRGLQLLFYSVGIGQISSEVPQNLSASRPQDRQFILSSKKLLLSDSGFYLCACHPPRTGGDYGYTFGSGTRLTVV.

The genes are TRBV5-5 and TRBJ1-2; 8 bases match TRBD1. The germline V gene encodes CDR1 SGHKS and CDR2 YYEKEE (reference sequence). V lost 0 bases, J lost 0 bases, and 4 bases stayed unmatched. This CDR3 is 16 amino acids long. This chain's CDR3 is CASSLARQGTNYGYTF. As DNA, the CDR3 is TGTGCCAGCAGCTTGGCTCGACAGGGGACTAACTATGGCTACACCTTC.

J is TRBJ2-7 and V is TRBV9, with D possibly called TRBD1 or TRBD2 (6 bases each). From germline, CDR1 is SGDLS and CDR2 YYNGEE. The CDR3 is made up of 14 amino acids. The V gene lost 0 bases and the J gene lost 9 bases, with 16 bases spanning the gap. The CDR3 loop reads CASSVGRGQVGQYF. The CDR3 nucleotides read TGTGCCAGCAGCGTAGGTCGGGGGCAGGTCGGGCAGTACTTC.

This rearrangement joins TRBV30 to TRBJ1-2, with D perhaps matching TRBD1 (5 bases). This CDR3 has 14 amino acids. V was shortened by 0 bases and J by 3 bases, with 11 bases between the two germline ends. CDR1 GTSNPN and CDR2 SVGIG come from the germline V gene (reference sequence). The CDR3 reads CAWSVRQGHYGYTF. The CDR3 nucleotides read TGTGCCTGGAGTGTACGGCAGGGACACTATGGCTACACCTTC.

The CDR3 sequence is CASSLGTSSPGEQYF. CDR3 DNA: TGTGCCAGCAGCTTAGGGACTAGCTCCCCAGGCGAGCAGTACTTC. The genes are TRBV13 and TRBJ2-7; 7 bases align to TRBD2. V lost 0 bases to trimming and J lost 6 bases; unmatched junction nucleotides: 8. This CDR3 has 15 amino acids. Germline V gene data show CDR1 as PRHDT and CDR2 as FYEKMQ (reference sequence). Full variable domain (rest looked up from reference TRBV13 and TRBJ2-7): AAGVIQSPRHLIKEKRETATLKCYPIPRHDTVYWYQQGPGQDPQFLISFYEKMQSDKGSIPDRFSAQQFSDYHSELNMSSLELGDSALYFCASSLGTSSPGEQYFGPGTRLTVT.

This clone appeared a few times. The V and J genes are TRBV10-2 and TRBJ1-5; 9 bases are shared with TRBD1. This CDR3 has 13 residues. J lost 4 bases, V lost 7 bases, and 2 bases had no gene match. CDR1 and CDR2 from the germline V gene are WSHSY and SAAADI. CDR3 loop: CASTGQGNQPQHF. The DNA for the CDR3 is TGCGCCAGCACCGGACAGGGGAATCAGCCCCAGCATTTT.

This rearrangement joins TRBV12-3 or TRBV12-4 to TRBJ1-3; weak D call: TRBD1 (5 bases). V lost 10 bases and J 1 base, leaving 11 bases between the germline ends. This CDR3 spans 13 amino acids. The CDR3 DNA is TGTGCCACCAAGACAGCTTCTGGAAACACCATATATTTT. Protein product: CATKTASGNTIYF.

The V and J genes are TRBV19 and TRBJ1-6, with D perhaps matching TRBD1 (6 bases). There are 19 residues in the CDR3. Looked up from germline, CDR1 is LNHDA and CDR2 is SQIVND (reference sequence). Trimming cost V 5 bases and J 7 bases, with 27 bases left between them. CDR3 protein: CASSPTSTGLWLENSPLHF. The DNA for the CDR3 is TGTGCCAGTAGTCCTACCAGTACAGGGCTCTGGTTAGAAAATTCACCCCTCCACTTT.

The chain joins TRBV5-1 to TRBJ1-1; D is uncertain. CDR1 is SGHRS, CDR2 YFSETQ, per germline. Trimming took 0 bases from V and 1 from J, leaving 10 bases between them. This CDR3 has 15 amino acids. The CDR3 protein is CASSLGRQSNTEAFF. Written as DNA, the CDR3 is TGCGCCAGCAGCTTGGGCCGACAATCGAACACTGAAGCTTTCTTT.